This TCR beta chain was documented in a study of blood T cells in healthy people across ages. Study outcomes and limitations: No conclusive comparison of naive versus antigen-experienced cells was possible with unsorted PBMCs.

Regarding this clonotype: Its antigen is as yet unknown.

Total RNA, at least 6 micrograms per sample, came from PBMCs. A J-beta primer mix and a sample-barcoded 5' primer were used in a second PCR of about 7 to 11 cycles. Each single sample gave us at least 2.5 million CDR3-containing paired-end reads. TCRdb processed the 5' RACE reads anew with MiXCR; each CDR3 protein has one entry. The data contain approximately 730,000 distinct CDR3 sequences, 40% to 65% of them singletons. Material: blood. This TCR derives from a man at least 80 years old in good health.

The CDR3 protein is CASSLQGGSPYEQYF. The CDR3 nucleotides are TGTGCCAGCAGCTTGCAGGGGGGCAGCCCCTACGAGCAGTACTTC. This chain uses TRBV5-4 with TRBJ2-7; the D gene is possibly TRBD1 (7 bases). The V end lost 1 base, the J end lost 2 bases, and 13 bases lay between the germline ends. Germline CDR1 SGHNT, CDR2 YYREEE (reference sequence). The CDR3 contains 15 residues.